These 2 T cell receptor beta chains were sequenced from one sample in a study of T-cell reconstitution after alpha-beta-depleted transplantation in children. This sample's TCRbeta library carried unique molecular identifier barcodes. TCRdb itself ran the PCR reads through MiXCR, one entry per CDR3 protein. The table includes around 440,000 distinct CDR3 sequences, 15% to 20% detected once. The source was PBMCs, mostly from graft donor cells, collected 360 days after TCRalphabeta/CD19-depleted stem cell transplant. The source of these receptors is a boy younger than two who had a stem cell transplant for Wiskott-Aldrich syndrome, so the T cells may come from the graft donor.

This clonotype occurred a few times. V is TRBV4-3 and J is TRBJ2-1, with D possibly being TRBD2 (6 bases). The germline V gene encodes CDR1 LGHNA and CDR2 YSLEER. The germline V and J ends were trimmed by 1 base and 12 bases, with 13 bases remaining between them. The CDR3 has 13 amino acids. In DNA, the CDR3 is TGCGCCAGCAGCCAAGCCTCGGGGGTAAGGCAGTTCTTC. It yields the protein CASSQASGVRQFF.

This clonotype was seen only a few times. The CDR3 nucleotides read TGTGCCAGCAGTTACATACGTACCCCCGGGGGTCCGAACTATGGCTACACCTTC. Its translation is CASSYIRTPGGPNYGYTF. The chain recombines TRBV6-5 with TRBJ1-2; tentatively, D is TRBD1 (5 bases). The CDR3 spans 18 residues. V gave up 2 bases and J gave up 2 bases, with 21 bases separating them. Germline-derived CDR1 and CDR2 are MNHEY and SVGAGI.